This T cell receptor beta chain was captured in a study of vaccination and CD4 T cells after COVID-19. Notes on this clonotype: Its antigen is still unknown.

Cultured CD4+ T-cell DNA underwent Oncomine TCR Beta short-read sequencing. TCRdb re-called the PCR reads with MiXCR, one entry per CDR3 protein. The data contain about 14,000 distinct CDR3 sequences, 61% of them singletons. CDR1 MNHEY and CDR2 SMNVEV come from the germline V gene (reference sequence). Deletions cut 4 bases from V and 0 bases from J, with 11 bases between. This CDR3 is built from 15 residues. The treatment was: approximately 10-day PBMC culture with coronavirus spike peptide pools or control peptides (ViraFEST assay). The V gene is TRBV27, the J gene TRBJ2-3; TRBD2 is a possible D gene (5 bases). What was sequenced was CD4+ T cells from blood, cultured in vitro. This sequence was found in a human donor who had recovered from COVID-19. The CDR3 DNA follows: TGTGCCAGCAGTTGGCGCGGGCCTAGCACAGATACGCAGTATTTT. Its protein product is CASSWRGPSTDTQYF.